Listed below are T cell receptor beta chains from one sample, sequenced in a study of blood T cell repertoires in COVID-19. Sequenced by immunoSEQ multiplex PCR; TCRdb stores in-frame clones only, minus some. The table includes about 150,000 clones, around 76% detected once. Sample: peripheral blood. The receptors were gathered from a man aged 55-75 years with acute or convalescent COVID-19. Both conserved end residues are trimmed from each CDR3. Only part of the rows carry a size: once, few, many, or a class if the clone is expanded.

>TRBV18|NA|TRBJ2-6
ASSPQSSGANVLT
>TRBV28|NA|TRBJ1-6
ASSLSYLSETGPVNSPLH
>TRBV3-1/TRBV3-2|NA|TRBJ2-5
ASSFRASGNKETQY
>TRBV7-2|NA|TRBJ2-5
ASNPGLAQETQY
>TRBV24-1|many|TRBJ2-2
ATSDSGIGGELF
>TRBV19|NA|TRBJ1-2
ASSGWEDRYGYT
>TRBV5-6|NA|TRBJ1-2
ASSLVVVKRGNYGYT
>TRBV18|NA|TRBJ2-5
ASSPSRLAGWQETQY
>TRBV21-1|NA|TRBJ2-3
ASSKSNSGSPDTQY
>TRBV5-4|NA|TRBJ2-3
ASSLLTDTQY